A single sample is the source of the 26 T cell receptor beta chains below, sequenced in a study of blood T cells in healthy people across ages. A J-beta primer mix and a sample-barcoded 5' primer were used in a second PCR of about 7 to 12 cycles. TCRdb independently ran MiXCR on the 5' RACE reads; one entry per CDR3 protein. The data show over 450,000 distinct CDR3 sequences, 20% to 30% seen once. The same specimen was also included in a second study, on T cells of mothers and their children.

The specimen was blood. These receptors all stem from a boy aged 5-17 years in good health.

In this sample, this clonotype turned up a few times. The chain links TRBV7-3 to TRBJ2-3; D may be TRBD2 (6 bases). The CDR3 contains 15 residues. V dropped 3 bases and J dropped 3 bases, with 13 bases sitting between them. Germline-derived CDR1 and CDR2 are SGHTA and FQGTGA. The CDR3, as DNA: TGTGCCAGCAGCTTGGCGGGGAGTTTGACAGATACGCAGTATTTT. Protein product: CASSLAGSLTDTQYF.

This clonotype has more than one count but fewer than ten. The genes are TRBV12-3 or TRBV12-4 and TRBJ1-5; 7 nucleotides align to TRBD1. The CDR3 totals 14 residues. The J segment lost 1 base and the V segment lost 8 bases, leaving 5 bases of the junction unmatched. The CDR3 DNA sequence: TGTGCCAGCTGGGAACAGGGGAGCAATCAGCCCCAGCATTTT. This translates into CASWEQGSNQPQHF.

The genes are TRBV3-1 and TRBJ1-6; D is unclear. The ends were cut back, 4 bases at V and 9 bases at J, with 16 bases in the middle. The CDR3 extends over 15 amino acids. CDR1 is LGHDT and CDR2 is YNNKEL in the germline V gene (reference sequence). The CDR3 reads CASSRGAGSVSPLHF. In DNA form, the CDR3 reads TGTGCCAGCAGCCGGGGAGCCGGGTCTGTTTCACCCCTCCACTTT.

The V call is TRBV7-9, the J call TRBJ2-2; TRBD2 matches at 13 bases. The CDR3 has 18 residues. From germline, CDR1 is SEHNR and CDR2 FQNEAQ (reference sequence). V trimming: 4 bases; J trimming: 0 bases; junction bases outside the gene matches: 5. The DNA of the CDR3 is TGTGCCAGCAGCTCCTCGGGACTAGCGGGGTCGAACACCGGGGAGCTGTTTTTT. Residues: CASSSSGLAGSNTGELFF.

This clonotype was detected many times. The chain has TRBV28 and TRBJ2-1, with 14 bases aligning to TRBD2. The CDR3 runs 15 residues. Trimming at V came to 6 bases and at J to 6 bases, leaving 4 bases not matched to a gene. Germline CDR1 and CDR2: MDHEN and SYDVKM. The CDR3 DNA follows: TGTGCCAGCAGCCCCGGGACTAGCGGGAGCAATGAGCAGTTCTTC. Protein product: CASSPGTSGSNEQFF.

CDR3 in amino acids: CASSQELRVSGGAPDTQYF. DNA of the CDR3: TGCGCCAGCAGCCAAGAGTTGAGGGTTAGCGGGGGGGCCCCAGATACGCAGTATTTT. V usage is TRBV4-3 and J usage is TRBJ2-3, with 11 bases matching TRBD2. This CDR3 has 19 amino acids. CDR1 LGHNA and CDR2 YSLEER come from the germline V gene. Trimming removed 0 bases from V and 4 bases from J; junction bases left unmatched: 12.

The DNA of the CDR3 is TGTGCCAGCAGCTCCCTAAAGGGACGTCAAGAGACCCAGTACTTC. Amino acid sequence: CASSSLKGRQETQYF. The rearrangement uses TRBV11-2 and TRBJ2-5; D might be TRBD1 or TRBD2, each matching 5 bases. Germline lookup yields CDR1 SGHAT and CDR2 FQNNGV. There are 15 residues in the CDR3. Trimming took off 4 bases at V and 2 bases at J, with 14 bases between the two ends.

A note on this clonotype: Germline is not matched at one junction end, which may reflect a read error. The chain combines TRBV4-2 with TRBJ2-5; no clear D. CDR1 is LGHNA, CDR2 YNFKEQ, per germline. This CDR3 comprises 15 residues. CDR3 nucleotides: TGTGCCAGCAGCCAAGATAGGGCTTTCTACAATGAGCAGATCTTC. This codes for CASSQDRAFYNEQIF.

This clonotype was recorded a few times. The V and J genes are TRBV20-1 and TRBJ2-1, with 7 bases lining up with TRBD1. The J call may be mistaken, given a closer DNA end match to TRBJ2-7. The CDR3 totals 18 residues. Germline-derived CDR1 and CDR2 are DFQATT and SNEGSKA (reference sequence). CDR3 DNA: TGCAGTGCTAGAGGGAGAAGGGGGCTCTATTCGGACCCTTACGAGCAGTACTTC. Amino acids: CSARGRRGLYSDPYEQYF.

This clonotype was observed a few times. This chain links TRBV10-3 with TRBJ2-5, with TRBD1 as a possible D gene (6 bases). CDR1 ENHRY and CDR2 SYGVKD come from the germline V gene. V lost 0 bases and J 2 bases, leaving 10 bases between the germline ends. This CDR3 comprises 15 residues. The CDR3 region is CAISESGQLQETQYF. The CDR3 region has the DNA TGTGCCATCAGTGAGTCAGGACAGCTTCAAGAGACCCAGTACTTC.

The chain couples TRBV12-3 or TRBV12-4 to TRBJ2-5; 8 bases fit TRBD1. V was pared by 2 bases and J by 3 bases, with 2 bases of the junction left unmatched. The CDR3 contains 14 residues. The CDR3 protein is CASSLTGGKETQYF. The CDR3 bases are TGTGCCAGCAGTTTAACAGGGGGAAAAGAGACCCAGTACTTC.

Of note for this clonotype: One base away lies a much larger clone, so this may be a sequencing read error. The chain employs TRBV20-1 and TRBJ2-3; TRBD1 matches at 7 bases. CDR1 and CDR2 (germline): DFQATT, SNEGSKA (reference sequence). This CDR3 region has 16 residues. CDR3 protein: CSARSLTGVMADAQYF. CDR3 nucleotides: TGCAGTGCTAGAAGTCTCACAGGGGTGATGGCAGATGCGCAGTATTTT.

The V call is TRBV7-9, the J call TRBJ1-6; D not resolved. The germline V gene has CDR1 SEHNR and CDR2 FQNEAQ (reference sequence). The V gene lost 4 bases and the J gene lost 2 bases, with 18 bases spanning the gap. CDR3 length equals 18 residues. The CDR3 DNA reads as TGTGCCAGCAGCTCAACGGTAGACGGGGAGACCTATAATTCACCCCTCCACTTT. Its protein product is CASSSTVDGETYNSPLHF.

This clonotype has only a few counts. The CDR3: CASREQGWQETQYF. The DNA for the CDR3 is TGTGCCAGCAGGGAACAGGGTTGGCAAGAGACCCAGTACTTC. This chain joins TRBV12-3 or TRBV12-4 and TRBJ2-1; a possible D gene is TRBD1 (6 bases). TRBJ2-5 matches the DNA end more closely, so the J call is doubtful. The CDR3 has 14 amino acids.

The V and J genes are TRBV12-3 or TRBV12-4 and TRBJ2-1; 10 bases are a match to TRBD2. The V segment lost 0 bases and the J segment 1 base; nucleotides outside the gene matches: 12. This CDR3 region has 20 residues. The CDR3 coding sequence is TGTGCCAGCAGTTTAGCTAGGTGGACTAGCGGCCCCGAGTCCTACAATGAGCAGTTCTTC. Its protein product is CASSLARWTSGPESYNEQFF.

The rearrangement links TRBV27 to TRBJ2-5; D perhaps matches TRBD2 (6 bases). Trimming stripped 2 bases from V and 2 bases from J, with 12 bases between. The CDR3 is 15 residues long. Germline CDR1 reads MNHEY; CDR2 reads SMNVEV (reference sequence). Here the CDR3 DNA reads TGTGCCAGCAGTTTAAGGCGGGGCCCACAAGAGACCCAGTACTTC. Its translation is CASSLRRGPQETQYF.

Comment on this clonotype: Mismatch with germline at one junction end may stem from a read error. The chain carries TRBV18 and TRBJ2-2; no firm D call. CDR3 length: 14 amino acids. Germline CDR1 and CDR2: KGHSH and LQKENI. The CDR3 reads CAGSPTTNTGELFF. CDR3 coding DNA: TGTGCCGGCTCACCAACGACTAACACCGGGGAGCTGTTTTTT.

This clonotype was counted between two and nine times. This sequence joins TRBV6-1 and TRBJ1-2, with 8 bases that match TRBD1. Per the germline V gene, CDR1 is MNHNS and CDR2 is SASEGT. This CDR3 has 16 amino acids. The junction had 11 bases not matched to a gene; V was cut back by 4 bases and J by 4 bases. CDR3 residues: CASSGGHQGASYGYTF. Here the CDR3 DNA reads TGTGCCAGCAGTGGAGGCCATCAGGGGGCGAGCTATGGCTACACCTTC.

The chain combines TRBV6-5 with TRBJ2-3; 8 bases are a match to TRBD1. Germline CDR1 is MNHEY and CDR2 is SVGAGI. The CDR3 is 15 residues long. Losses at the gene ends were 5 bases for V and 8 bases for J; bases not matched to a gene: 12. CDR3: CASSDTGGRVGTQYF. The CDR3 bases are TGTGCCAGCAGTGATACAGGGGGGAGAGTCGGTACGCAGTATTTT.

The chain employs TRBV29-1 and TRBJ2-1; tentative D call: TRBD2 (6 bases). Germline V gene data show CDR1 as SQVTM and CDR2 as ANQGSEA. The CDR3 runs 14 residues. V lost 0 bases to trimming and J lost 4 bases, with 10 bases between them. The CDR3: CSVEEGSGYNEQFF. The CDR3 DNA reads as TGCAGCGTTGAAGAGGGTAGCGGTTACAATGAGCAGTTCTTC.

This sequence joins TRBV12-3 or TRBV12-4 and TRBJ2-5; no definite D call. The end of the DNA aligns better with TRBJ2-7, so the J call may be wrong. This CDR3 spans 15 amino acids. The CDR3 region has the DNA TGTGCCAGCAGTTTAGGCTGGGGTACACTCTACGAGCAGTACTTC. Translating gives CASSLGWGTLYEQYF.

The chain combines TRBV18 with TRBJ2-4; D unresolved. Trimming left V 2 bases short and J 0 bases short, with 14 bases between. Per the germline V gene, CDR1 is KGHSH and CDR2 is LQKENI. This CDR3 spans 17 amino acids. CDR3 region: CASSPSEQKVAKNIQYF. The CDR3 DNA is TGTGCCAGCTCACCATCGGAACAGAAGGTAGCCAAAAACATTCAGTACTTC.

This clonotype was seen only a few times. V and J are TRBV9 and TRBJ1-4; D perhaps matches TRBD1 (5 bases). V lost 0 bases and J lost 8, with 11 bases in between. There are 14 residues in the CDR3. Germline CDR1 SGDLS, CDR2 YYNGEE. The CDR3 reads CASSVGVGREKLFF. The CDR3 DNA reads TGTGCCAGCAGCGTAGGTGTGGGGCGCGAAAAACTGTTTTTT.

In its sample, this clonotype was seen a few times. This chain links TRBV25-1 with TRBJ1-4; D gene ambiguous. The V end lost 1 base, the J end lost 3 bases, and 21 bases lay between the germline ends. CDR1 is MGHDK and CDR2 is SYGVNS in the germline V gene. This CDR3 contains 19 residues. The CDR3 sequence: CASSEFPEGRLRANEKLFF. The CDR3 DNA is TGTGCCAGCAGTGAATTCCCAGAAGGTCGCCTTCGTGCTAATGAAAAACTGTTTTTT.

This clonotype was found a few times. This chain connects TRBV5-1 to TRBJ2-2; tentatively, D is TRBD2 (5 bases). The CDR3 length is 13 residues. Germline V gene lookup returns CDR1 SGHRS and CDR2 YFSETQ. The V and J ends lost 6 bases and 6 bases respectively, with 12 bases between them. CDR3 amino acids: CASTGLKAGELFF. CDR3 DNA sequence: TGCGCCAGCACCGGACTGAAAGCCGGGGAGCTGTTTTTT. The full variable domain, completed using reference TRBV5-1 and TRBJ2-2, is KAGVTQTPRYLIKTRGQQVTLSCSPISGHRSVSWYQQTPGQGLQFLFEYFSETQRNKGNFPGRFSGRQFSNSRSEMNVSTLELGDSALYLCASTGLKAGELFFGEGSRLTVL.

This clonotype has a handful of counts. CDR3 protein: CAITSSANTGELFF. The CDR3 DNA reads as TGTGCCATCACCAGCTCCGCGAACACCGGGGAGCTGTTTTTT. V gene TRBV10-3 combines with J gene TRBJ2-2; D gene uncertain. From germline, CDR1 is ENHRY and CDR2 SYGVKD. The CDR3 runs 14 residues. V was cut by 7 bases and J by 0 bases, with 9 bases left in between.